This record covers a single T cell receptor (beta chain). As yet, its antigen is unknown. CDR1 is KGHSH and CDR2 is LQKENI in the germline V gene. V lost 1 base and J lost 3, with 10 bases in between. This CDR3 spans 14 amino acids. The sample comes from a study of OX40 agonist ivuxolimab in advanced cancers. Findings and caveats of the study: The study did not work out the antigen specificity of the expanded peripheral T cells.

Patients with a history of autoimmune disease or on systemic immunosuppression were excluded. Profiling relied on immunoSEQ multiplex PCR, and the TCRdb table lists in-frame clones only, not all of them. The data show approximately 91,000 clones, about nine tenths seen once. The TCR originated in an adult with an advanced solid tumor such as melanoma, head and neck, liver or kidney cancer. The chain carries TRBV18 and TRBJ2-7; possibly TRBD1 for D (5 bases). The material was CD4+ or CD8+ T cells sorted from blood, obtained in a trial of the OX40 agonist ivuxolimab. The CDR3 here is CASSPLWTIYEQYF. The CDR3 nucleotides are TGTGCCAGCTCACCACTCTGGACAATCTACGAGCAGTACTTC.